This T cell receptor (beta chain) was identified during a study of blood T cell repertoires in COVID-19. Study processing details: Nucleated cell counts were estimated from reference gene primer amplification. TCRdb's table, derived via immunoSEQ multiplex PCR, lists solely in-frame clones and lacks some. V, J and clone size are taken as reported in that table, and D and trimming were inferred from the DNA itself. The repertoire includes about 150,000 clones, roughly 76% of them detected once, and roughly 8.4% sits in the top ten. Germline V gene lookup returns CDR1 SGHVS and CDR2 FQNEAQ. Trimming removed 4 bases from V and 7 bases from J; junction bases left unmatched: 4. CDR3 length equals 13 residues.

This rearrangement joins TRBV7-8 to TRBJ1-5, with 7 bases identical to TRBD1. This TCR was recovered from a human donor with acute or convalescent COVID-19. The donor label of this sample is uncertain. Source material: peripheral blood. CDR3 region: CASSSLQGQPQHF. The DNA of the CDR3 is TGTGCCAGCAGCTCGTTACAGGGGCAGCCCCAGCATTTT.